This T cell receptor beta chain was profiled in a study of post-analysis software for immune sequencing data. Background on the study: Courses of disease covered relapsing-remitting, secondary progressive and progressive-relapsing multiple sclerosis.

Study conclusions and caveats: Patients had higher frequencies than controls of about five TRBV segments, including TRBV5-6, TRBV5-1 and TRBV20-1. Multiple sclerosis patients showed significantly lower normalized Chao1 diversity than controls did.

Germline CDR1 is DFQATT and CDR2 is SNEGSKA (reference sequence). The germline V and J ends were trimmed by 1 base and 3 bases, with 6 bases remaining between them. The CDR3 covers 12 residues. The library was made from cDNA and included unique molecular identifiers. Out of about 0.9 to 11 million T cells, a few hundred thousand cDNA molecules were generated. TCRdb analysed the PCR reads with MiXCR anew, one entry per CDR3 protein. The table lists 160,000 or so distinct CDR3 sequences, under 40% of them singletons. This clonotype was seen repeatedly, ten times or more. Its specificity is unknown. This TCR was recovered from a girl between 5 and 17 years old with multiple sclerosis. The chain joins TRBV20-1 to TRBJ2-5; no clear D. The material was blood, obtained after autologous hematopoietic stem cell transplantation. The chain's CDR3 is CSARGSKETQYF. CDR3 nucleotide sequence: TGCAGTGCTAGAGGCAGCAAAGAGACCCAGTACTTC.